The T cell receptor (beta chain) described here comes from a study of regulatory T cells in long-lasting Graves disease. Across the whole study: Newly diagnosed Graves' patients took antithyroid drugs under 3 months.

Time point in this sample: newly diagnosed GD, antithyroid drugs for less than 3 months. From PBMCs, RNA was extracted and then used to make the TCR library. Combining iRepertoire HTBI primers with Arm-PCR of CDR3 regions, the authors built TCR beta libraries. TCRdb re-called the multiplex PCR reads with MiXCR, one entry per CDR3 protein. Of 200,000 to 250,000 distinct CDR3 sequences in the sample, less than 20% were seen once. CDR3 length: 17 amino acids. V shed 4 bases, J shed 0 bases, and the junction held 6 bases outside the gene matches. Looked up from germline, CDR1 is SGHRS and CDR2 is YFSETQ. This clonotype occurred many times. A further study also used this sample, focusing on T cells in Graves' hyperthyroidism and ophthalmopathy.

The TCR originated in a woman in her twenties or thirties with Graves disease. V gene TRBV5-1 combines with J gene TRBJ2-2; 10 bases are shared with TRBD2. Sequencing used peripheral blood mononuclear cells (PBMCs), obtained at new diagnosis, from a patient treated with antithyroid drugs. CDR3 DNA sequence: TGCGCCAGCAGCCCGACCCTAGCGGGGGCGAACACCGGGGAGCTGTTTTTT. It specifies CASSPTLAGANTGELFF.